A selection of T cell receptor beta chains follows, all from one sample in a study of OX40 agonist ivuxolimab in advanced cancers. Some clones are missing from TCRdb's copy, which holds only in-frame ones; the method was immunoSEQ multiplex PCR. The sample includes over 60,000 clones, more than 65% of them seen just once. Sequenced material: CD4+ or CD8+ T cells sorted from blood, taken in a trial of the OX40 agonist ivuxolimab. These receptor sequences come from an adult with an advanced solid tumor such as melanoma, head and neck, liver or kidney cancer. The CDR3 runs from the conserved cysteine through the conserved F or W. The D gene is left open where the match is weak. Clone size is given for some rows only: seen once, a few or many times, or a class if the clone is expanded.

V gene: TRBV6-5
D gene: TRBD1
J gene: TRBJ2-7
clone size: once
CDR3 protein: CASSLLRDSYEQYF
CDR3 DNA: TGTGCCAGCAGCTTGCTCCGGGACAGCTACGAGCAGTACTTC

V gene: TRBV7-2
D gene: -
J gene: TRBJ2-2
clone size: -
CDR3 protein: CASSLVGDLNTGELFF
CDR3 DNA: TGTGCCAGCAGCTTAGTCGGGGATTTGAACACCGGGGAGCTGTTTTTT

V gene: TRBV6-5
D gene: -
J gene: TRBJ2-5
clone size: -
CDR3 protein: CASSSLALETQYF
CDR3 DNA: TGTGCCAGCAGTAGTCTAGCTCTAGAGACCCAGTACTTC

V gene: TRBV6-1
D gene: -
J gene: TRBJ1-5
clone size: -
CDR3 protein: CASSEGRTQPQHF
CDR3 DNA: TGTGCCAGCAGTGAAGGTCGGACTCAGCCCCAGCATTTT

V gene: TRBV6-1
D gene: -
J gene: TRBJ2-3
clone size: -
CDR3 protein: CASSLLLGDTQYF
CDR3 DNA: TGTGCCAGCAGCCTCCTATTGGGAGATACGCAGTATTTT

V gene: TRBV5-1
D gene: TRBD2
J gene: TRBJ2-3
clone size: few
CDR3 protein: CASSLTSGVLTDTQYF
CDR3 DNA: TGCGCCAGCAGCTTGACTAGCGGGGTCCTCACAGATACGCAGTATTTT

V gene: TRBV5-6
D gene: -
J gene: TRBJ1-5
clone size: -
CDR3 protein: CASSLGGPEIYQPQHF
CDR3 DNA: TGTGCCAGCAGCTTGGGGGGACCTGAGATTTATCAGCCCCAGCATTTT

V gene: TRBV4-2
D gene: -
J gene: TRBJ1-1
clone size: -
CDR3 protein: CASSQEPQVNTEAFF
CDR3 DNA: TGTGCCAGCAGCCAAGAACCACAAGTGAACACTGAAGCTTTCTTT

V gene: TRBV29-1
D gene: -
J gene: TRBJ1-5
clone size: -
CDR3 protein: CSVEVGAQHF
CDR3 DNA: TGCAGCGTTGAAGTCGGGGCCCAGCATTTT

V gene: TRBV2
D gene: TRBD1
J gene: TRBJ1-1
clone size: -
CDR3 protein: CASSVTHPGTGVAFF
CDR3 DNA: TGTGCCAGCAGTGTAACCCATCCCGGGACAGGGGTAGCTTTCTTT

V gene: TRBV7-9
D gene: TRBD2
J gene: TRBJ2-1
clone size: -
CDR3 protein: CASSLRLASSYNEQFF
CDR3 DNA: TGTGCCAGCAGCTTAAGACTAGCGAGCTCCTACAATGAGCAGTTCTTC

V gene: TRBV6-1
D gene: TRBD1
J gene: TRBJ2-7
clone size: -
CDR3 protein: CASSGRDRVYEQYF
CDR3 DNA: TGTGCCAGCAGTGGCCGGGACAGGGTCTACGAGCAGTACTTC

V gene: TRBV2
D gene: -
J gene: TRBJ1-2
clone size: -
CDR3 protein: CASSEEDGYTF
CDR3 DNA: TGTGCCAGCAGTGAAGAAGATGGCTACACCTTC

V gene: TRBV6-1
D gene: -
J gene: TRBJ2-7
clone size: once
CDR3 protein: CASRWDNGRYEQYF
CDR3 DNA: TGTGCCAGCAGATGGGACAACGGACGCTACGAGCAGTACTTC

V gene: TRBV5-1
D gene: TRBD2
J gene: TRBJ2-1
clone size: -
CDR3 protein: CASSSGLAGRYNEQFF
CDR3 DNA: TGCGCCAGCAGCTCGGGACTAGCGGGGAGGTACAATGAGCAGTTCTTC

V gene: TRBV29-1
D gene: TRBD1
J gene: TRBJ2-2
clone size: -
CDR3 protein: CSASGGGYTGELFF
CDR3 DNA: TGCAGCGCCTCAGGGGGCGGGTACACCGGGGAGCTGTTTTTT

V gene: TRBV5-1
D gene: -
J gene: TRBJ1-1
clone size: -
CDR3 protein: CASSSGLRAIAGGEAFF
CDR3 DNA: TGCGCCAGCAGCTCGGGGTTAAGGGCCATCGCTGGGGGTGAAGCTTTCTTT

V gene: TRBV6-1
D gene: -
J gene: TRBJ1-2
clone size: -
CDR3 protein: CASSEAHGNYGYTF
CDR3 DNA: TGTGCCAGCAGTGAAGCGCACGGGAATTATGGCTACACCTTC

V gene: TRBV19
D gene: -
J gene: TRBJ1-1
clone size: -
CDR3 protein: CASRGASIKGAFF
CDR3 DNA: TGTGCCAGTAGAGGGGCTTCCATCAAGGGAGCTTTCTTT

V gene: TRBV7-3
D gene: TRBD2
J gene: TRBJ2-3
clone size: once
CDR3 protein: CASSRSGGPDTQYF
CDR3 DNA: TGTGCCAGCAGCCGGAGCGGGGGGCCCGATACGCAGTATTTT

V gene: TRBV19
D gene: -
J gene: TRBJ2-1
clone size: -
CDR3 protein: CASSMSPYNEQFF
CDR3 DNA: TGTGCCAGTAGTATGTCTCCTTACAATGAGCAGTTCTTC

V gene: TRBV14
D gene: -
J gene: TRBJ2-3
clone size: -
CDR3 protein: CASSHLGADTQYF
CDR3 DNA: TGTGCCAGCAGCCACCTGGGGGCAGATACGCAGTATTTT

V gene: TRBV6-1
D gene: TRBD2
J gene: TRBJ2-1
clone size: -
CDR3 protein: CASGRGGYNEQFF
CDR3 DNA: TGTGCCAGCGGCCGGGGGGGCTACAATGAGCAGTTCTTC

V gene: TRBV11-2
D gene: -
J gene: TRBJ2-5
clone size: -
CDR3 protein: CASSLGYWETQYF
CDR3 DNA: TGTGCCAGCAGCTTAGGCTACTGGGAGACCCAGTACTTC

V gene: TRBV28
D gene: -
J gene: TRBJ1-6
clone size: -
CDR3 protein: CASSLLGQTNNSPLHF
CDR3 DNA: TGTGCCAGCAGTTTACTTGGACAGACTAATAATTCACCCCTCCACTTT

V gene: TRBV19
D gene: -
J gene: TRBJ1-4
clone size: -
CDR3 protein: CASSTPTGRGEKLFF
CDR3 DNA: TGTGCCAGTAGTACCCCGACCGGGAGAGGGGAAAAACTGTTTTTT

V gene: TRBV4-2
D gene: -
J gene: TRBJ2-3
clone size: -
CDR3 protein: CASSQEMAYTDTQYF
CDR3 DNA: TGTGCCAGCAGCCAAGAAATGGCCTACACAGATACGCAGTATTTT

V gene: TRBV28
D gene: TRBD1
J gene: TRBJ1-4
clone size: -
CDR3 protein: CASSTGTGGRKLFF
CDR3 DNA: TGTGCCAGCAGCACCGGGACAGGGGGTCGAAAACTGTTTTTT

V gene: TRBV5-1
D gene: -
J gene: TRBJ2-5
clone size: -
CDR3 protein: CASNSWEPHQETQYF
CDR3 DNA: TGCGCCAGCAACTCTTGGGAACCGCACCAAGAGACCCAGTACTTC

V gene: TRBV19
D gene: -
J gene: TRBJ1-2
clone size: -
CDR3 protein: CASQSVYGYTF
CDR3 DNA: TGTGCCAGTCAATCAGTCTATGGCTACACCTTC

V gene: TRBV29-1
D gene: TRBD1
J gene: TRBJ1-2
clone size: -
CDR3 protein: CSVGQGQDYGYTF
CDR3 DNA: TGCAGCGTAGGCCAGGGACAGGACTATGGCTACACCTTC

V gene: TRBV7-3
D gene: -
J gene: TRBJ1-6
clone size: -
CDR3 protein: CASSLTAGANSPLHF
CDR3 DNA: TGTGCCAGCAGCTTAACCGCAGGGGCTAATTCACCCCTCCACTTT

V gene: TRBV9
D gene: TRBD2
J gene: TRBJ2-7
clone size: -
CDR3 protein: CASSPGGYEQYF
CDR3 DNA: TGTGCCAGCAGCCCGGGGGGCTACGAGCAGTACTTC

V gene: TRBV7-2
D gene: -
J gene: TRBJ2-7
clone size: -
CDR3 protein: CASSLRDSSYEQYF
CDR3 DNA: TGTGCCAGCAGCTTGCGGGACAGCTCCTACGAGCAGTACTTC

V gene: TRBV5-1
D gene: -
J gene: TRBJ2-6
clone size: -
CDR3 protein: CASSLEIGPGANVLTF
CDR3 DNA: TGCGCCAGCAGCTTGGAAATAGGGCCTGGGGCCAACGTCCTGACTTTC

V gene: TRBV6-5
D gene: -
J gene: TRBJ2-7
clone size: -
CDR3 protein: CASSKPGTRLQYF
CDR3 DNA: TGTGCCAGCAGTAAACCCGGGACGCGGCTACAGTACTTC

V gene: TRBV19
D gene: -
J gene: TRBJ1-1
clone size: -
CDR3 protein: CASSVQGFLEMNTEAFF
CDR3 DNA: TGTGCCAGTAGTGTACAGGGATTCCTGGAAATGAACACTGAAGCTTTCTTT

V gene: TRBV18
D gene: -
J gene: TRBJ1-6
clone size: -
CDR3 protein: CASSPGHDRNSPLHF
CDR3 DNA: TGTGCCAGCTCACCGGGCCACGACCGAAATTCACCCCTCCACTTT

V gene: TRBV4-2
D gene: -
J gene: TRBJ1-1
clone size: -
CDR3 protein: CASSQDRDTLNTEAFF
CDR3 DNA: TGTGCCAGCAGCCAAGATAGGGACACCTTGAACACTGAAGCTTTCTTT

V gene: TRBV7-2
D gene: -
J gene: TRBJ1-2
clone size: once
CDR3 protein: CASSLAMANYGYTF
CDR3 DNA: TGTGCCAGCAGCTTAGCGATGGCAAACTATGGCTACACCTTC

V gene: TRBV19
D gene: -
J gene: TRBJ1-2
clone size: -
CDR3 protein: CASSIQGPNYGYTF
CDR3 DNA: TGTGCCAGTAGTATCCAGGGACCTAACTATGGCTACACCTTC

V gene: TRBV9
D gene: TRBD2
J gene: TRBJ2-3
clone size: -
CDR3 protein: CASSERGITDTQYF
CDR3 DNA: TGTGCCAGCAGCGAGCGGGGGATCACAGATACGCAGTATTTT

V gene: TRBV5-1
D gene: -
J gene: TRBJ2-2
clone size: -
CDR3 protein: CASSRKELNTGELFF
CDR3 DNA: TGCGCCAGCAGCCGAAAGGAACTGAACACCGGGGAGCTGTTTTTT

V gene: TRBV18
D gene: -
J gene: TRBJ1-5
clone size: -
CDR3 protein: CASSPPTRVGNQPQHF
CDR3 DNA: TGTGCCAGCTCACCACCAACCAGGGTGGGCAATCAGCCCCAGCATTTT

V gene: TRBV19
D gene: -
J gene: TRBJ1-5
clone size: -
CDR3 protein: CASSIDQGGRQPQHF
CDR3 DNA: TGTGCCAGTAGTATAGATCAGGGCGGGAGGCAGCCCCAGCATTTT